The 31 T cell receptor beta chains below come from one sample, sequenced in a study of blood T cells in healthy people across ages. The use of a sample-barcoded 5' primer and a J-beta primer mix characterized a second PCR of about 6 to 12 cycles. MiXCR was run by TCRdb on the 5' RACE reads, yielding one entry per CDR3 protein. The sample records around 820,000 distinct CDR3 sequences, around 25% being singletons. The same data also went into a second study, on T cells of mothers and their children.

Source material: blood. These receptors originate from a boy between 10 and 17 years old in good health.

The genes are TRBV28 and TRBJ2-7; D not certain. The germline CDR1 and CDR2 sequences are MDHEN and SYDVKM. Trimming removed 2 bases from V and 5 bases from J, with 13 bases in between. The CDR3 covers 14 residues. The CDR3 DNA is TGTGCCAGCAGTTTAGGCGGCCCCCTACACGAGCAGTACTTC. Its protein is CASSLGGPLHEQYF.

This clonotype has more than one count but fewer than ten. This chain joins TRBV27 and TRBJ1-4, with D tentatively TRBD1 (5 bases). The ends were cut back, 4 bases at V and 0 bases at J, with 9 bases in the middle. The germline CDR1 and CDR2 sequences are MNHEY and SMNVEV (reference sequence). This CDR3 spans 15 amino acids. CDR3 coding DNA: TGTGCCAGCAGTTCAGACAGAGCAACTAATGAAAAACTGTTTTTT. Translation: CASSSDRATNEKLFF.

A word on this clonotype: At one end the junction does not follow the germline gene, possibly because of a read error. DNA for the CDR3: TGTGCCAGCAGTCATGGGTATGGGGCATACAACGAGCAGTCCTTC. This translates into CASSHGYGAYNEQSF. The chain uses TRBV6-2 or TRBV6-3 and TRBJ2-1; D might be TRBD1 (5 bases). CDR3 length equals 15 residues. Germline V gene lookup returns CDR1 MNHEY and CDR2 SVGEGT.

CDR3 DNA: TGTGCCAGCTCACCACCGGCGGGGAAGAGGGAGACCCAGTACTTC. This gives the protein CASSPPAGKRETQYF. V usage is TRBV18 and J usage is TRBJ2-5, with D tentatively TRBD2 (6 bases). V was shortened by 0 bases and J by 5 bases, with 13 bases between the two germline ends. This CDR3 is 15 amino acids long. Germline V lookup: CDR1 KGHSH, CDR2 LQKENI.

The CDR3 here is CASSPPGGAEQYF. In DNA form, the CDR3 reads TGTGCCAGCAGCCCCCCGGGCGGGGCCGAGCAGTACTTC. The chain has TRBV7-9 and TRBJ2-7; tentatively, D is TRBD2 (6 bases). Trimming left V 5 bases short and J 6 bases short, with 14 bases between. Germline CDR1 SEHNR, CDR2 FQNEAQ (reference sequence). The CDR3 has 13 residues.

J is TRBJ1-2 and V is TRBV28, with TRBD1 identical over 10 bases. From germline, CDR1 is MDHEN and CDR2 SYDVKM. This CDR3 has 14 residues. After removal of 7 bases from V and 5 bases from J, the junction contained 7 bases not matched to a gene. The CDR3, as DNA: TGTGCCAGCATGACAGGGGGCTTTGTATATGGCTACACCTTC. It encodes CASMTGGFVYGYTF.

The chain is built from TRBV20-1 and TRBJ2-7, with D possibly being TRBD1 (6 bases). Matching the DNA end better, TRBJ2-1 makes the J call doubtful. Looked up from germline, CDR1 is DFQATT and CDR2 is SNEGSKA (reference sequence). The CDR3 has 14 amino acids. In DNA form, the CDR3 reads TGCAGTGCTAGGGTAGCGTTAACAGGGACGGAGCAGTTCTTC. Translating gives CSARVALTGTEQFF.

In its sample, this clonotype was seen once. The rearrangement links TRBV7-9 to TRBJ2-7; D is perhaps TRBD1 (6 bases). The V gene lost 3 bases and the J gene lost 5 bases, with 17 bases spanning the gap. CDR1 and CDR2 from the germline V gene are SEHNR and FQNEAQ (reference sequence). The CDR3 is 15 amino acids. Here the CDR3 DNA reads TGTGCCAGCAGCTTCCTAGTTAGGGGGACGGACGAGCAGTACTTC. Its protein product is CASSFLVRGTDEQYF.

In DNA form, the CDR3 reads TGCAGCGGAAGCGGGGGGGCCGTAGATACGCAGTATTTT. Translating gives CSGSGGAVDTQYF. The chain couples TRBV29-1 to TRBJ2-3; 10 positions match TRBD2. V dropped 7 bases and J dropped 5; count of bases not matched to a gene: 6. The CDR3 length is 13 residues. Germline values: CDR1 SQVTM, CDR2 ANQGSEA.

This clonotype was seen a handful of times. The chain joins TRBV2 to TRBJ1-4, with D perhaps matching TRBD1 (6 bases). Germline V lookup: CDR1 SNHLY, CDR2 FYNNEI. Trimming cost V 1 base and J 5 bases, with 20 bases left between them. This CDR3 is 18 amino acids long. The CDR3 region is CASSEGLGRGASNEKLFF. CDR3 coding DNA: TGTGCCAGCAGTGAAGGGCTTGGTCGGGGGGCCAGCAATGAAAAACTGTTTTTT.

The chain uses TRBV6-2 or TRBV6-3 and TRBJ2-7; 9 positions agree with TRBD2. This CDR3 is 16 amino acids long. J lost 0 bases, V lost 5 bases, and 8 bases had no gene match. Germline lookup yields CDR1 MNHEY and CDR2 SVGEGT. The CDR3 loop is CASSPRLAESSYEQYF. The CDR3 DNA follows: TGTGCCAGCAGTCCGAGACTAGCGGAGAGCTCCTACGAGCAGTACTTC.

The chain joins TRBV20-1 to TRBJ2-7; no clear D gene. Germline CDR1 and CDR2: DFQATT and SNEGSKA (reference sequence). Between the trimmed V and J ends, which lost 8 bases and 2 bases, there was a span of 22 bases. The CDR3 contains 15 residues. This chain's CDR3 is CSPKLREEVPYEQYF. DNA of the CDR3: TGCAGTCCTAAGCTAAGGGAAGAGGTTCCCTACGAGCAGTACTTC.

This clonotype was found a few times. V usage is TRBV5-6 and J usage is TRBJ2-7; D not certain. Germline V gene data show CDR1 as SGHDT and CDR2 as YYEEEE. Trimming removed 0 bases from V and 2 bases from J, with 6 bases in between. The CDR3 sequence is 13 residues long. The CDR3 bases are TGTGCCAGCAGCTTGGTAAGGACCTACGAGCAGTACTTC. Protein: CASSLVRTYEQYF. The whole variable domain, remainder taken from reference TRBV5-6 and TRBJ2-7, is DAGVTQSPTHLIKTRGQQVTLRCSPKSGHDTVSWYQQALGQGPQFIFQYYEEEERQRGNFPDRFSGHQFPNYSSELNVNALLLGDSALYLCASSLVRTYEQYFGPGTRLTVT.

V and J are TRBV7-2 and TRBJ2-5; the match to TRBD1 covers 7 bases. Trimming removed 4 bases from V and 4 bases from J; junction bases left unmatched: 9. CDR3 size: 15 residues. Germline CDR1 and CDR2: SGHTA and FQGNSA. The CDR3 bases are TGTGCCAGCAGCTCCCGGGACAGTTTACTAGAGACCCAGTACTTC. It encodes CASSSRDSLLETQYF.

A note on this clonotype: One junction end disagrees with the germline gene, perhaps due to a read error. V is TRBV18 and J is TRBJ2-5; D is possibly TRBD1 (6 bases). In germline, CDR1 is KGHSH, CDR2 LQKENI. The CDR3 contains 13 residues. CDR3 amino acids: CASFSTGQETQYF. CDR3 nucleotides: TGTGCCAGCTTTTCGACAGGACAAGAGACCCAGTATTTC.

This clonotype was counted only a few times. The J gene is TRBJ2-5, the V gene TRBV5-1; 7 bases are a match to TRBD2. J was trimmed by 5 bases and V by 0 bases; bases with no gene match: 10. The CDR3 is 16 amino acids. Germline-derived CDR1 and CDR2 are SGHRS and YFSETQ. CDR3 nucleotides: TGCGCCAGCAGCTTGGCGCCTAGCGGTTCGGGGGAGACCCAGTACTTC. It yields the protein CASSLAPSGSGETQYF.

V and J are TRBV18 and TRBJ2-1; D unresolved. Trimming pared 1 base from V and 8 bases from J, leaving 6 bases between. Germline V gene sequence: CDR1 KGHSH, CDR2 LQKENI. The CDR3 totals 12 residues. CDR3 DNA: TGTGCCAGCTCACCACAATTAGATGAGCAGTTCTTC. It encodes CASSPQLDEQFF.

The chain links TRBV4-3 to TRBJ2-5, with no clear D. The J call is doubtful: the DNA matches TRBJ2-7 better. This CDR3 is 14 amino acids long. Germline-derived CDR1 and CDR2 are LGHNA and YSLEER. CDR3 region: CASSQDRSNYEQYF. CDR3 DNA: TGCGCCAGCAGCCAAGATCGGTCCAACTACGAGCAGTACTTC.

This clonotype has just a few counts. The chain recombines TRBV29-1 with TRBJ2-5, with D unclear. V shed 5 bases and J shed 6 bases, with 10 bases lying between them. In germline, CDR1 is SQVTM, CDR2 ANQGSEA. There are 11 residues in the CDR3. This CDR3 is CSVKNAQTQYF. CDR3 sequence (DNA): TGCAGCGTTAAGAACGCGCAGACCCAGTACTTC.

The chain combines TRBV7-9 with TRBJ1-3; D not resolved. Germline V lookup: CDR1 SEHNR, CDR2 FQNEAQ (reference sequence). The V end was cut by 5 bases, the J end by 8 bases, with 13 bases between. The CDR3 runs to 13 residues. The CDR3 is CASSPENRDTIYF. CDR3 DNA sequence: TGTGCCAGCAGCCCGGAGAATAGGGACACCATATATTTT.

This rearrangement joins TRBV7-2 to TRBJ2-2; 8 bases are a match to TRBD1. The CDR3 covers 15 residues. The trim removed 5 bases at V and 3 bases at J, leaving 5 bases unmatched. Germline CDR1 and CDR2: SGHTA and FQGNSA. CDR3 sequence reads: CASSHMDRDTGELFF. The CDR3 nucleotides read TGTGCCAGCAGCCATATGGACAGGGACACCGGGGAGCTGTTTTTT.

This clonotype has only a few counts. The chain uses TRBV29-1 and TRBJ1-1, with a weak D call TRBD1 (5 bases). V lost 8 bases, J lost 1 base, and 14 bases lay in between. Germline V gene lookup returns CDR1 SQVTM and CDR2 ANQGSEA. The CDR3 loop spans 13 amino acids. CDR3 in DNA: TGCAGCCCAACAGGACATCCGAACACTGAAGCTTTCTTT. This codes for CSPTGHPNTEAFF. The whole variable domain, remainder taken from reference TRBV29-1 and TRBJ1-1, is SAVISQKPSRDICQRGTSLTIQCQVDSQVTMMFWYRQQPGQSLTLIATANQGSEATYESGFVIDKFPISRPNLTFSTLTVSNMSPEDSSIYLCSPTGHPNTEAFFGQGTRLTVV.

This clonotype was counted only a few times. CDR3 protein: CASSQDTSTSTDTQYF. CDR3 in DNA: TGCGCCAGCAGCCAAGATACTAGCACTAGCACAGATACGCAGTATTTT. V is TRBV4-1 and J is TRBJ2-3; D may be TRBD2 (6 bases). CDR3 size: 16 residues. From germline, CDR1 is MGHRA and CDR2 YSYEKL. Trimming stripped 0 bases from V and 0 bases from J, with 10 bases between.

This clonotype was recorded a few times. The chain has TRBV5-1 and TRBJ2-5, with unresolved D. The germline gives CDR1 SGHRS, CDR2 YFSETQ. Trimming shortened V by 3 bases and J by 3 bases, and 9 bases separated the two germline ends. The CDR3 runs 13 residues. DNA of the CDR3: TGCGCCAGCAGCTCTCCTATGGAAGAGACCCAGTACTTC. This codes for CASSSPMEETQYF.

This clonotype was observed at least ten times. The chain is built from TRBV7-9 and TRBJ2-3, with 8 bases lining up with TRBD1. Germline values: CDR1 SEHNR, CDR2 FQNEAQ (reference sequence). V shed 4 bases, J shed 0 bases, and the junction held 3 bases outside the gene matches. This CDR3 comprises 15 residues. CDR3 sequence (DNA): TGTGCCAGCAGCTCCGGACAGGGCAGCACAGATACGCAGTATTTT. Protein product: CASSSGQGSTDTQYF.

This clonotype has only a few counts. This chain links TRBV20-1 with TRBJ1-1; no firm D call. Trimming removed 7 bases from V and 3 bases from J, with 6 bases in between. The CDR3 sequence is 10 residues long. From germline, CDR1 is DFQATT and CDR2 SNEGSKA (reference sequence). CDR3 region: CSVSHTEAFF. In DNA form, the CDR3 reads TGCAGTGTATCTCACACTGAAGCTTTCTTT.

The chain recombines TRBV6-5 with TRBJ2-5; 7 positions match TRBD2. Germline CDR1 is MNHEY and CDR2 is SVGAGI. The CDR3 runs to 14 residues. The J segment lost 3 bases and the V segment lost 2 bases, leaving 3 bases of the junction unmatched. The CDR3: CASSYGGGKETQYF. CDR3 sequence (DNA): TGTGCCAGCAGTTACGGCGGGGGAAAAGAGACCCAGTACTTC.

In its sample, this clonotype was seen a few times. The chain is built from TRBV7-3 and TRBJ1-1; D possibly corresponds to TRBD1 (6 bases). In germline, CDR1 is SGHTA, CDR2 FQGTGA. CDR3 length: 14 amino acids. The V end lost 1 base, the J end lost 3 bases, and 9 bases lay between the germline ends. The CDR3 bases are TGTGCCAGCAGCTTAAGGGGGGCTGACACTGAAGCTTTCTTT. Translated: CASSLRGADTEAFF. The full variable domain, completed using reference TRBV7-3 and TRBJ1-1, is GAGVSQTPSNKVTEKGKYVELRCDPISGHTALYWYRQSLGQGPEFLIYFQGTGAADDSGLPNDRFFAVRPEGSVSTLKIQRTERGDSAVYLCASSLRGADTEAFFGQGTRLTVV.

This clonotype was seen a single time. CDR3 loop: CSCPGFSFNSNQPQHF. DNA of the CDR3: TGCAGCTGTCCAGGGTTTTCTTTTAATAGCAATCAGCCCCAGCATTTT. The chain combines TRBV29-1 with TRBJ1-5, with D perhaps matching TRBD1 (5 bases). The CDR3 consists of 16 residues. Germline-derived CDR1 and CDR2 are SQVTM and ANQGSEA. The V and J ends lost 8 bases and 0 bases respectively, with 20 bases between them.

The chain couples TRBV7-8 to TRBJ2-5, with D possibly called TRBD1 or TRBD2 (6 bases each). The V gene's germline CDR1 is SGHVS and CDR2 FQNEAQ. CDR3 length: 14 amino acids. V lost 5 bases to trimming and J lost 5 bases, with 15 bases between them. The CDR3 region has the DNA TGTGCCAGCAGCGTACAGGGAGGCGGGGAGACCCAGTACTTC. Its translation: CASSVQGGGETQYF.

The rearrangement links TRBV6-2 or TRBV6-3 to TRBJ2-5; a weak D match, TRBD2 (5 bases). Germline V gives CDR1 MNHEY, CDR2 SVGEGT. The V end was cut by 3 bases, the J end by 3 bases, with 11 bases between. The CDR3 is made up of 14 amino acids. CDR3 sequence reads: CASSYSVREETQYF. CDR3 in DNA: TGTGCCAGCAGTTATAGCGTGAGGGAAGAGACCCAGTACTTC.